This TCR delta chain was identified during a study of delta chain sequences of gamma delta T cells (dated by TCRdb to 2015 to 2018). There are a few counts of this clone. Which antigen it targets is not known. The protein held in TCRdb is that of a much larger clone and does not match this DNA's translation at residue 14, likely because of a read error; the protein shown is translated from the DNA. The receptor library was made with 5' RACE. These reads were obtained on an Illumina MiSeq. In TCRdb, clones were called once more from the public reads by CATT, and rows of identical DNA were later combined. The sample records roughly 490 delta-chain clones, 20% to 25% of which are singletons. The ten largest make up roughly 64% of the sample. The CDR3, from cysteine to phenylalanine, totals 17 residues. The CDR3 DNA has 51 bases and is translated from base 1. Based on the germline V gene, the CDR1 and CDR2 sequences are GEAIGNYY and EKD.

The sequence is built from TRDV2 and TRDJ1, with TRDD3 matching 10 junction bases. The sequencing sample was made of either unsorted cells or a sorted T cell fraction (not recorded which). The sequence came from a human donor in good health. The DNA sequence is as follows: TGTGCCTGTGACACCTTGGGGGATACACGGCGGACCGATGAACTCATCTTT. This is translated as CACDTLGDTRRTDELIF.